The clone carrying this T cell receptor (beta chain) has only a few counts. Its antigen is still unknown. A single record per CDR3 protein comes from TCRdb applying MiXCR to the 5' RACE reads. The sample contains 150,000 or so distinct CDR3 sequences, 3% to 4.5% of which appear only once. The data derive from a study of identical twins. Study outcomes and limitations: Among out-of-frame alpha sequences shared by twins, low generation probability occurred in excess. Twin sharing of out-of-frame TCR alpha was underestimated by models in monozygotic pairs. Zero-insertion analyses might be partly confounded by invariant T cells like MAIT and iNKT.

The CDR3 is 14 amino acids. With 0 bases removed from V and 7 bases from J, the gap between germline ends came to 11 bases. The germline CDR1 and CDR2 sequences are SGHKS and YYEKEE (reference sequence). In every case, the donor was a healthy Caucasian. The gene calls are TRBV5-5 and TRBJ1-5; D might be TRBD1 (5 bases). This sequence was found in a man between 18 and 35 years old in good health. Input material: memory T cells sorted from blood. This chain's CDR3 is CASSLARGDQPQHF. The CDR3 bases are TGTGCCAGCAGCTTGGCCCGCGGGGACCAGCCCCAGCATTTT.